This TCR beta chain was documented in a study of CD8+ T cells in alopecia areata. This clone showed up just once. Its antigen remains unknown. Trimming took 3 bases from V and 4 from J, leaving 16 bases between them. The germline CDR1 and CDR2 sequences are SGDLS and YYNGEE. This CDR3 contains 15 residues. Study-wide points: Among the top 100, expanded CD8+ clones, as well as scalp clonality, were significantly decreased by tofacitinib. Association of baseline CD8+ expansion with response is uncertain owing to one nonresponder. Researchers report lesional scalp, most notably alopecia totalis/universalis, outstripped normal scalp in clonality.

The treatment is: oral pan-JAK inhibitor, 5-10 mg twice daily. TCR sequencing used cDNA made by reverse transcription of extracted RNA. Sequenced by immunoSEQ multiplex PCR; TCRdb stores in-frame clones only, minus some. The sample includes 200,000 to 250,000 clones, about three fifths of them seen just once. V usage is TRBV9 and J usage is TRBJ1-2; tentative D call: TRBD1 (6 bases). Specimen: CD4+ T cells sorted from blood, collected at week 4, from a patient treated with tofacitinib. The TCR was taken from a human donor with alopecia areata. The CDR3 sequence: CASSGGPETVYGYTF. In DNA, the CDR3 is TGTGCCAGCAGCGGGGGGCCAGAGACCGTCTATGGCTACACCTTC.